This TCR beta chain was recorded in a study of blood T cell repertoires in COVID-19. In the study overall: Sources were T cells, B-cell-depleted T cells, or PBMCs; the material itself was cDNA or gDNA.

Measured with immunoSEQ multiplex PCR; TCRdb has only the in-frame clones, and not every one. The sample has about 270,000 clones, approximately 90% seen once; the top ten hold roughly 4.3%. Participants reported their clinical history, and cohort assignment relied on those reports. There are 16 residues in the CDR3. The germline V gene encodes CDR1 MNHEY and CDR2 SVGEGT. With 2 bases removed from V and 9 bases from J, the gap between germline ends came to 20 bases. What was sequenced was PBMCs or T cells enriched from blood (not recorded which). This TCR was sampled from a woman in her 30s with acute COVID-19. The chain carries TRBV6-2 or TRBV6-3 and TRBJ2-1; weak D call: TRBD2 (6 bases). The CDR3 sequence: CASSYGGAQAYSEQFF. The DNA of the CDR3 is TGTGCCAGCAGTTACGGCGGGGCGCAAGCTTATTCTGAGCAGTTCTTC.